The TCR beta chain described here comes from a study of blood T cells in healthy people across ages. The authors ran a second PCR of 7 to 11 cycles using a sample-barcoded 5' primer and a J-beta primer mix. Every molecule of cDNA carried a tag from a template-switch adaptor with 12 random nucleotides. TCRdb re-called the 5' RACE reads with MiXCR, one entry per CDR3 protein. The table lists about 970,000 distinct CDR3 sequences, roughly 47% of them singletons. A remark on this clonotype: What it recognizes is unknown.

Overall study findings and caveats: Naive CD4+ cells and diversity were both higher in long-lived donors than in aged donors.

Germline CDR1 reads MNHEY; CDR2 reads SVGAGI. V lost 6 bases and J lost 7, with 22 bases in between. This CDR3 has 15 amino acids. The chain carries TRBV6-5 and TRBJ2-7, with TRBD2 as a possible D gene (6 bases). The origin of this receptor is a woman aged 60 to 75 in good health. Sample: blood. This CDR3 is CASRPGERRVLEQYF. The CDR3 DNA reads as TGTGCCAGCAGGCCGGGGGAGCGGAGAGTATTAGAGCAGTACTTC.